These 30 T cell receptor beta chains came from one sample sequenced in a study of T cell changes during pregnancy in multiple sclerosis. Here immunoSEQ multiplex PCR was the method, and the copy in TCRdb shows in-frame clones only, minus some. The repertoire holds some 37,000 clones, 80% to 95% seen once, with roughly 0.38% in the top ten. Source: CD4+ T cells from peripheral blood mononuclear cells, taken after pregnancy. The receptors come from a female donor in good health, enrolled as a control in a pregnancy study.

V is TRBV7-9 and J is TRBJ2-5; the match to TRBD1 covers 8 bases. There are 14 residues in the CDR3. Germline V CDR1 and CDR2: SEHNR, FQNEAQ (reference sequence). V shed 5 bases and J 7 bases; nucleotides not matched to a gene: 9. CDR3 nucleotide sequence: TGTGCCAGCAGCAAGGGCGGAACAGGGGGGACCCAGTACTTC. This translates into CASSKGGTGGTQYF.

The rearrangement uses TRBV10-3 and TRBJ1-5; 8 bases are a match to TRBD1. Losses at the gene ends were 6 bases for V and 0 bases for J; bases not matched to a gene: 4. From germline, CDR1 is ENHRY and CDR2 SYGVKD. This CDR3 contains 15 residues. The CDR3 region has the DNA TGTGCCATCAGCCAGGGACAGGATAGCAATCAGCCCCAGCATTTT. Translation gives CAISQGQDSNQPQHF.

The CDR3 DNA is TGTGCCAGCAGCTCCCGAGCGGGAGGGGGCTACGAGCAGTACTTC. This sequence encodes CASSSRAGGGYEQYF. This sequence joins TRBV5-4 and TRBJ2-7, with TRBD2 identical over 10 bases. CDR1 and CDR2 from the germline V gene are SGHNT and YYREEE (reference sequence). The CDR3 is made up of 15 amino acids. Trimming removed 3 bases from V and 3 bases from J; junction bases left unmatched: 6.

The CDR3 here is CAIRGDRGYDEQFF. The CDR3 coding sequence is TGTGCCATCAGGGGGGACAGGGGTTACGATGAGCAGTTCTTC. The chain is built from TRBV10-3 and TRBJ2-1; 10 nucleotides line up with TRBD1. Germline CDR1 is ENHRY and CDR2 is SYGVKD. The CDR3 is made up of 14 amino acids. J gave up 8 bases and V 6 bases, and 7 bases lay outside the gene matches.

The V and J genes are TRBV30 and TRBJ1-4; TRBD1 matches 10 bases. The germline V gene has CDR1 GTSNPN and CDR2 SVGIG (reference sequence). V trimming: 3 bases; J trimming: 6 bases; junction bases outside the gene matches: 10. The CDR3 has 16 residues. The CDR3 DNA reads TGTGCCTGGAGCGGACAGGGGGTAATTGCGTATGAAAAACTGTTTTTT. Amino acids: CAWSGQGVIAYEKLFF.

V and J are TRBV27 and TRBJ2-6; weak D call: TRBD2 (5 bases). Trimming took off 7 bases at V and 1 base at J, with 20 bases between the two ends. Germline V CDR1 and CDR2: MNHEY, SMNVEV (reference sequence). The CDR3 is made up of 18 amino acids. The CDR3 is CASKSWQDSLSGANVLTF. CDR3 coding DNA: TGTGCCAGCAAATCGTGGCAGGACTCCCTATCTGGGGCCAACGTCCTGACTTTC.

This chain joins TRBV6-6 and TRBJ2-2; D is uncertain. Trimming shortened V by 0 bases and J by 2 bases, and 10 bases separated the two germline ends. CDR1 MNHNY and CDR2 SVGAGI come from the germline V gene (reference sequence). The CDR3 length is 16 residues. The CDR3 DNA reads as TGTGCCAGCAGTTACTCGTCCAGTTCCAACACCGGGGAGCTGTTTTTT. Protein sequence: CASSYSSSSNTGELFF.

CDR3 protein: CASSPFLREANTGELFF. Written as DNA, the CDR3 is TGTGCCAGCTCACCATTCTTGCGGGAGGCGAACACCGGGGAGCTGTTTTTT. The chain couples TRBV18 to TRBJ2-2; TRBD2 matches at 8 bases. Germline V gives CDR1 KGHSH, CDR2 LQKENI. The V and J ends lost 2 bases and 0 bases, in that order; junction bases with no gene match: 5. The CDR3 consists of 17 residues.

The chain joins TRBV28 to TRBJ1-6; 7 bases are a match to TRBD1. The V gene end was trimmed by 5 bases and the J gene end by 10 bases; junction bases not matched to a gene: 11. CDR1 is MDHEN, CDR2 SYDVKM, per germline. The CDR3 covers 15 residues. CDR3 region: CASSPSTGDRSPLHF. The CDR3 coding sequence is TGTGCCAGCAGTCCCAGTACAGGGGATAGATCACCCCTCCACTTT. Full variable domain (remainder filled in from reference TRBV28 and TRBJ1-6): DVKVTQSSRYLVKRTGEKVFLECVQDMDHENMFWYRQDPGLGLRLIYFSYDVKMKEKGDIPEGYSVSREKKERFSLILESASTNQTSMYLCASSPSTGDRSPLHFGNGTRLTVT.

The chain has TRBV10-3 and TRBJ2-5; TRBD1 matches at 9 bases. Germline lookup yields CDR1 ENHRY and CDR2 SYGVKD. V lost 6 bases and J lost 5; bases outside the gene matches: 1. The CDR3 extends over 12 amino acids. For the CDR3, the DNA is TGTGCCATCAGGGGACAGGGTGAGACCCAGTACTTC. Translating it yields CAIRGQGETQYF.

The V and J genes are TRBV6-5 and TRBJ2-3; 8 nucleotides align to TRBD1. J gave up 4 bases and V 1 base, and 4 bases lay outside the gene matches. Germline CDR1 and CDR2: MNHEY and SVGAGI. The CDR3 extends over 15 amino acids. CDR3 sequence: CASSYFGTGSDTQYF. The CDR3 region has the DNA TGTGCCAGCAGTTACTTTGGGACAGGCTCAGATACGCAGTATTTT.

The chain recombines TRBV5-1 with TRBJ2-1; 10 positions agree with TRBD1. Germline CDR1 and CDR2: SGHRS and YFSETQ. J gave up 9 bases and V 4 bases, and 13 bases lay outside the gene matches. CDR3 length: 16 amino acids. The CDR3 sequence: CASSTPDRGTDGEQFF. CDR3 sequence (DNA): TGCGCCAGCAGCACCCCGGACAGGGGGACCGACGGTGAGCAGTTCTTC.

The chain is built from TRBV4-2 and TRBJ2-2; 12 bases match TRBD2. V lost 4 bases to trimming and J lost 10 bases; unmatched junction nucleotides: 16. The CDR3 consists of 18 residues. Germline-derived CDR1 and CDR2 are LGHNA and YNFKEQ. CDR3 region: CASSLIRVTSGSNEELFF. In nucleotides, the CDR3 is TGTGCCAGCAGCCTAATTCGGGTGACTAGCGGGAGTAACGAGGAGCTGTTTTTT.

This clone was seen only once. The genes are TRBV6-4 and TRBJ1-6, with D uncertain. V was trimmed by 10 bases and J by 7 bases, leaving 17 bases between them. The CDR3 loop spans 14 amino acids. Germline V lookup: CDR1 MRHNA, CDR2 SNTAGT. CDR3 coding DNA: TGTGCCAACTCCCCCCCCCATTCAAATTCACCCCTCCACTTT. This sequence encodes CANSPPHSNSPLHF.

The chain combines TRBV11-3 with TRBJ2-5, with 10 positions matching TRBD2. CDR3 length: 14 amino acids. The germline V gene has CDR1 SGHNT and CDR2 YENEEA. V was clipped by 7 bases and J by 5 bases; unmatched bases: 7. DNA of the CDR3: TGTGCCAGCATGATTGGTAGCGGGGGGGAGACCCAGTACTTC. It is translated as CASMIGSGGETQYF. Variable domain in full (rest from reference TRBV11-3 and TRBJ2-5): EAGVVQSPRYKIIEKKQPVAFWCNPISGHNTLYWYLQNLGQGPELLIRYENEEAVDDSQLPKDRFSAERLKGVDSTLKIQPAELGDSAVYLCASMIGSGGETQYFGPGTRLLVL.

The rearrangement joins TRBV7-2 to TRBJ1-2, with 7 bases identical to TRBD1. The length of the CDR3 is 16 residues. CDR1 and CDR2 (germline): SGHTA, FQGNSA. V gave up 0 bases and J gave up 2 bases; unmatched junction bases: 6. The CDR3 is CASSLAPPTGNYGYTF. The CDR3 DNA is TGTGCCAGCAGCTTAGCCCCGCCGACAGGGAACTATGGCTACACCTTC.

This chain connects TRBV7-6 to TRBJ2-5; 9 nucleotides match TRBD2. With 2 bases clipped from V and 4 bases from J, the junction kept 5 bases outside the gene matches. Germline V CDR1 and CDR2: SGHVS, FNYEAQ. The CDR3 contains 15 residues. The CDR3 here is CASSLYSGSPETQYF. The CDR3 DNA reads TGTGCCAGCAGCTTATATAGCGGGAGCCCAGAGACCCAGTACTTC.

This chain connects TRBV7-2 to TRBJ2-1; D not resolved. V gave up 8 bases and J gave up 5 bases, with 10 bases separating them. Per germline, CDR1 SGHTA and CDR2 FQGNSA. CDR3 length: 12 amino acids. CDR3 DNA sequence: TGTGCCAGCCCCCGCGGTAACAATGAGCAGTTCTTC. Encoded protein: CASPRGNNEQFF.

V gene TRBV27 combines with J gene TRBJ2-3; D unclear. There are 14 residues in the CDR3. V lost 3 bases and J lost 8, with 15 bases in between. The germline V gene encodes CDR1 MNHEY and CDR2 SMNVEV (reference sequence). DNA for the CDR3: TGTGCCAGCAGTTTCTTCAGCGTCCGGAGTACGCAGTATTTT. This gives the protein CASSFFSVRSTQYF.

The chain uses TRBV6-1 and TRBJ2-4, with 7 bases identical to TRBD2. V shed 4 bases and J 6 bases; nucleotides not matched to a gene: 12. Germline V lookup: CDR1 MNHNS, CDR2 SASEGT. This CDR3 spans 16 amino acids. The CDR3 protein is CASSALASGGGNIQYF. The CDR3 region has the DNA TGTGCCAGCAGTGCTTTGGCTAGCGGTGGGGGAAACATTCAGTACTTC.

The chain employs TRBV9 and TRBJ1-1, with D possibly matching TRBD1 (5 bases). The germline CDR1 and CDR2 sequences are SGDLS and YYNGEE. The ends were cut back, 0 bases at V and 3 bases at J, with 15 bases in the middle. The CDR3 covers 16 residues. The CDR3: CASSVAPGGWDTEAFF. In DNA form, the CDR3 reads TGTGCCAGCAGCGTAGCCCCGGGGGGGTGGGACACTGAAGCTTTCTTT.

CDR3 region: CASSQSSSYEQYF. The CDR3 DNA is TGCGCCAGCAGTCAGAGTAGCTCCTACGAGCAGTACTTC. The V call is TRBV23-1, the J call TRBJ2-7; D ambiguous. TRBV23-1 is reported as an ORF; its role is uncertain. The V end was cut by 3 bases, the J end by 0 bases, with 6 bases between. The CDR3 length is 13 residues.

The CDR3 sequence: CASKLKGASLAYNSPLHF. Written as DNA, the CDR3 is TGTGCCAGTAAGCTAAAAGGGGCCTCCTTGGCCTATAATTCACCCCTCCACTTT. The chain joins TRBV25-1 to TRBJ1-6; D possibly corresponds to TRBD1 (5 bases). Germline CDR1 reads MGHDK; CDR2 reads SYGVNS. This CDR3 is built from 18 residues. Trimming removed 9 bases at V and 2 bases at J, with 23 bases between.

V usage is TRBV11-2 and J usage is TRBJ1-2; D remains unclear. Germline V CDR1 and CDR2: SGHAT, FQNNGV. This CDR3 comprises 13 residues. V dropped 10 bases and J dropped 4 bases, with 16 bases sitting between them. CDR3 region: CATPARSGYGYTF. The CDR3 DNA follows: TGTGCCACCCCCGCACGGAGCGGCTATGGCTACACCTTC.

The CDR3 DNA reads TGTGCCAGCAGCCCACAGGGCTACGAGCAGTACTTC. It encodes CASSPQGYEQYF. The rearrangement uses TRBV5-8 and TRBJ2-7; a possible D gene is TRBD1 (6 bases). The germline gives CDR1 SGHTS, CDR2 YDEGEE. V was pared by 4 bases and J by 3 bases, with 8 bases between. This CDR3 is 12 amino acids long.

The V and J genes are TRBV29-1 and TRBJ2-3; 9 positions match TRBD1. The ends lost 6 bases at V and 0 bases at J; junction bases unmatched: 10. From germline, CDR1 is SQVTM and CDR2 ANQGSEA. The CDR3 totals 16 residues. Here the CDR3 DNA reads TGCAGCGTCGTACCCATTGACAGGGGGAGCACAGATACGCAGTATTTT. Residues: CSVVPIDRGSTDTQYF.

This sequence joins TRBV7-2 and TRBJ2-7; TRBD2 matches at 8 bases. With V trimmed by 6 bases and J by 0 bases, 16 bases remained unmatched. Germline assignment: CDR1 SGHTA and CDR2 FQGNSA. The CDR3 totals 18 residues. The CDR3 loop is CASSYQGIASGHSYEQYF. The CDR3, as DNA: TGTGCCAGCAGTTACCAAGGGATCGCTAGCGGGCACTCCTACGAGCAGTACTTC.

This chain uses TRBV9 with TRBJ2-3, with 12 nucleotides matching TRBD2. CDR1 is SGDLS and CDR2 is YYNGEE in the germline V gene. V lost 0 bases to trimming and J lost 6 bases; unmatched junction nucleotides: 5. The CDR3 totals 16 residues. CDR3 protein: CASSVDLAGGVDTQYF. In DNA form, the CDR3 reads TGTGCCAGCAGCGTAGATCTAGCGGGAGGGGTCGATACGCAGTATTTT.

The V gene is TRBV5-1, the J gene TRBJ1-1, with 8 bases that match TRBD1. Germline lookup yields CDR1 SGHRS and CDR2 YFSETQ. V was clipped by 4 bases and J by 10 bases; unmatched bases: 9. The CDR3 runs 13 residues. CDR3 in DNA: TGCGCCAGCAGCCCACGGGCAGGGGGCCGAGCTTTCTTT. Its translation: CASSPRAGGRAFF.

The rearrangement links TRBV27 to TRBJ2-3; D gene uncertain. Between the trimmed V and J ends, which lost 5 bases and 0 bases, there was a span of 12 bases. CDR1 is MNHEY, CDR2 SMNVEV, per germline (reference sequence). The CDR3 totals 15 residues. CDR3: CASSDPRYSTDTQYF. The CDR3 nucleotides read TGTGCCAGCAGTGATCCCCGGTATAGCACAGATACGCAGTATTTT.